The following is a T cell receptor (beta chain) sequence with its context. The sample is drawn from a study of blood T cell repertoires in COVID-19. This CDR3 comprises 15 residues. CDR1 and CDR2 from the germline V gene are SQVTM and ANQGSEA. V shed 3 bases, J shed 2 bases, and the junction held 7 bases outside the gene matches. As processed by the authors: By means of reference gene primer amplification, nucleated cell counts were estimated. The method was immunoSEQ multiplex PCR; TCRdb's version includes in-frame clones alone and lacks a portion of them. The V and J calls and clone size come from that table; D and trimming were worked out from the DNA. This sample has hundreds of thousands of clones, with roughly nine tenths found just once.

The chain uses TRBV29-1 and TRBJ2-3; 8 nucleotides agree with TRBD2. This receptor was identified in a man aged 25 to 40 who had recovered from COVID-19. The sequencing sample was made of PBMCs or T cells enriched from blood (not recorded which). The CDR3 loop reads CSVDPREGNTDTQYF. The CDR3 DNA reads TGCAGCGTTGATCCACGGGAGGGAAACACAGATACGCAGTATTTT.